These 26 T cell receptor beta chains were all obtained from the same sample, sequenced in a study of blood T cell repertoires in COVID-19. Produced via immunoSEQ multiplex PCR; TCRdb's table is partial and in-frame only. Found here are around 340,000 clones, 83% of them singletons; the top ten hold about 3%. The sequencing input was peripheral blood. The receptors were gathered from a young man with active or convalescent COVID-19.

This clone was detected only a few times. J is TRBJ1-1 and V is TRBV6-2 or TRBV6-3; D may be TRBD1 (5 bases). This CDR3 has 14 amino acids. Germline V gene lookup returns CDR1 MNHEY and CDR2 SVGEGT. The V and J ends lost 6 bases and 1 base respectively, with 12 bases between them. Here the CDR3 reads CASSPLDTNTEAFF. CDR3 in DNA: TGTGCCAGCAGCCCTCTGGACACGAACACTGAAGCTTTCTTT.

The chain joins TRBV24-1 to TRBJ2-2; 9 bases line up with TRBD1. The CDR3 length is 16 residues. Losses at the gene ends were 3 bases for V and 4 bases for J; bases not matched to a gene: 5. Per germline, CDR1 KGHDR and CDR2 SFDVKD. The CDR3 region is CATSDLRTGVTGELFF. CDR3 bases: TGTGCCACCAGTGATCTACGGACAGGGGTCACCGGGGAGCTGTTTTTT.

The rearrangement joins TRBV12-3 or TRBV12-4 to TRBJ2-7; D remains unclear. This CDR3 region has 12 residues. V was clipped by 2 bases and J by 4 bases, with 6 bases between them. The CDR3 sequence: CASSLLRYEQYF. The CDR3 DNA reads TGTGCCAGCAGTTTATTGCGATACGAGCAGTACTTC.

The V and J genes are TRBV19 and TRBJ2-7; D is uncertain. The CDR3 extends over 16 amino acids. Germline lookup yields CDR1 LNHDA and CDR2 SQIVND (reference sequence). V lost 1 base to trimming and J lost 5 bases, with 18 bases between them. CDR3 in amino acids: CASSIGAGGNPNEQYF. Written as DNA, the CDR3 is TGTGCCAGTAGTATAGGGGCCGGTGGCAACCCCAACGAGCAGTACTTC. Full variable domain (outside the CDR3, taken from reference TRBV19 and TRBJ2-7): DGGITQSPKYLFRKEGQNVTLSCEQNLNHDAMYWYRQDPGQGLRLIYYSQIVNDFQKGDIAEGYSVSREKKESFPLTVTSAQKNPTAFYLCASSIGAGGNPNEQYFGPGTRLTVT.

V usage is TRBV14 and J usage is TRBJ2-3, with 7 bases lining up with TRBD2. Germline CDR1 is SGHDN and CDR2 is FVKESK. CDR3 length: 16 amino acids. With 4 bases clipped from V and 2 bases from J, the junction kept 9 bases outside the gene matches. The CDR3: CASSPRTSLLTDTQYF. The DNA of the CDR3 is TGTGCCAGCAGCCCGAGGACTAGTCTCCTCACAGATACGCAGTATTTT. The variable domain in full, completed from reference TRBV14 and TRBJ2-3, reads EAGVTQFPSHSVIEKGQTVTLRCDPISGHDNLYWYRRVMGKEIKFLLHFVKESKQDESGMPNNRFLAERTGGTYSTLKVQPAELEDSGVYFCASSPRTSLLTDTQYFGPGTRLTVL.

This clone was counted between two and nine times. The CDR3 region has the DNA TGTGCCAGTACTCAAAGGGGCCGAGTTAATGAAAAACTGTTTTTT. As protein: CASTQRGRVNEKLFF. The chain carries TRBV19 and TRBJ1-4; the D gene is possibly TRBD1 (5 bases). Germline V gives CDR1 LNHDA, CDR2 SQIVND (reference sequence). The CDR3 length is 15 residues. Trimming pared 7 bases from V and 4 bases from J, leaving 16 bases between.

For the CDR3, the DNA is TGTGCCTGGAATCCCACGGGGTACCAAGAGACCCAGTACTTC. This gives the protein CAWNPTGYQETQYF. V usage is TRBV30 and J usage is TRBJ2-5; D perhaps matches TRBD2 (5 bases). This CDR3 spans 14 amino acids. The germline V and J ends were trimmed by 4 bases and 0 bases, with 12 bases remaining between them. CDR1 is GTSNPN and CDR2 is SVGIG in the germline V gene (reference sequence). Based on the CDR3 plus reference TRBV30 and TRBJ2-5, the full variable domain is SQTIHQWPATLVQPVGSPLSLECTVEGTSNPNLYWYRQAAGRGLQLLFYSVGIGQISSEVPQNLSASRPQDRQFILSSKKLLLSDSGFYLCAWNPTGYQETQYFGPGTRLLVL.

The genes are TRBV5-1 and TRBJ2-1; no clear D gene. The CDR3 covers 13 residues. The germline V and J ends were trimmed by 0 bases and 6 bases, with 7 bases remaining between them. Germline lookup yields CDR1 SGHRS and CDR2 YFSETQ. DNA of the CDR3: TGCGCCAGCAGCTTGGATAGTTTCAATGAGCAGTTCTTC. It is translated as CASSLDSFNEQFF.

The gene calls are TRBV20-1 and TRBJ1-5, with unresolved D. The CDR3 loop spans 11 amino acids. CDR1 is DFQATT and CDR2 is SNEGSKA in the germline V gene (reference sequence). The V and J ends lost 5 bases and 9 bases respectively, with 11 bases between them. In DNA form, the CDR3 reads TGCAGTGCTGGGCCCCAAAGGCCCCAGCATTTT. Protein sequence: CSAGPQRPQHF.

This clone was counted between two and nine times. The chain couples TRBV29-1 to TRBJ2-7; D may be TRBD1 (7 bases). V lost 2 bases and J lost 3, with 20 bases in between. Looked up from germline, CDR1 is SQVTM and CDR2 is ANQGSEA. CDR3 length: 16 amino acids. The CDR3 bases are TGCAGCGTTGAATGGGCGGGGAGTCAGGGGGTCTACGAGCAGTACTTC. Protein sequence: CSVEWAGSQGVYEQYF.

This sequence joins TRBV2 and TRBJ2-7; D is possibly TRBD1 (5 bases). Trimming took off 3 bases at V and 1 base at J, with 13 bases between the two ends. The CDR3 has 15 amino acids. CDR1 is SNHLY and CDR2 is FYNNEI in the germline V gene. The CDR3 loop is CASSEAVGVSYEQYF. CDR3 DNA sequence: TGTGCCAGCAGTGAGGCTGTAGGGGTGTCCTACGAGCAGTACTTC.

The chain links TRBV30 to TRBJ1-6, with D possibly TRBD1 on 5 matching bases. This CDR3 comprises 15 residues. Trimming stripped 0 bases from V and 9 bases from J, with 15 bases between. The germline CDR1 and CDR2 sequences are GTSNPN and SVGIG (reference sequence). Here the CDR3 DNA reads TGTGCCTGGAGTGTGGGGGGAAGGGGATTTTCACCCCTCCACTTT. This gives the protein CAWSVGGRGFSPLHF.

The CDR3 reads CASSQTMTVYGYTF. CDR3 coding DNA: TGCGCCAGCAGCCAAACCATGACAGTCTATGGCTACACCTTC. The genes are TRBV4-1 and TRBJ1-2, with D possibly matching TRBD1 (5 bases). CDR3 length: 14 residues. V gave up 2 bases and J gave up 4 bases, with 11 bases separating them. Germline V gene data show CDR1 as MGHRA and CDR2 as YSYEKL.

The rearrangement joins TRBV9 to TRBJ2-1, with 11 bases matching TRBD2. This CDR3 region has 18 residues. V lost 2 bases and J lost 5; bases outside the gene matches: 12. Germline-derived CDR1 and CDR2 are SGDLS and YYNGEE. The CDR3: CASSVGTSGGQGDNEQFF. CDR3 coding DNA: TGTGCCAGCAGCGTTGGTACTAGCGGGGGCCAGGGAGACAATGAGCAGTTCTTC.

CDR3 in amino acids: CASSPPTGVSSYEQYF. The CDR3 DNA reads TGTGCCAGCTCACCACCCACGGGGGTGAGCTCCTACGAGCAGTACTTC. The V call is TRBV18, the J call TRBJ2-7, with D perhaps matching TRBD2 (6 bases). V lost 0 bases to trimming and J lost 0 bases, with 12 bases between them. The CDR3 has 16 residues. The germline V gene has CDR1 KGHSH and CDR2 LQKENI.

Turning to this clone: Other DNA sequences from this sample encode an identical CDR3 as well. V usage is TRBV6-1 and J usage is TRBJ1-2; possibly TRBD1 for D (5 bases). Germline values: CDR1 MNHNS, CDR2 SASEGT. The CDR3 sequence is 13 residues long. The V and J ends lost 3 bases and 2 bases respectively, with 7 bases between them. The CDR3, as DNA: TGTGCCAGCAGTGAGGGGCAGAACTATGGCTACACCTTC. Translating gives CASSEGQNYGYTF.

The chain joins TRBV9 to TRBJ2-7, with a possible D match to TRBD2 (7 bases). The CDR3 consists of 16 residues. Trimming pared 5 bases from V and 5 bases from J, leaving 23 bases between. The germline CDR1 and CDR2 sequences are SGDLS and YYNGEE. As DNA, the CDR3 is TGTGCCAGCAGTCTCTTCACCGGGCGGGGGCTCAACGAGCAGTACTTC. Residues: CASSLFTGRGLNEQYF. The whole variable domain, remainder taken from reference TRBV9 and TRBJ2-7, is DSGVTQTPKHLITATGQRVTLRCSPRSGDLSVYWYQQSLDQGLQFLIQYYNGEERAKGNILERFSAQQFPDLHSELNLSSLELGDSALYFCASSLFTGRGLNEQYFGPGTRLTVT.

This clone appeared once. The genes are TRBV19 and TRBJ2-4; 11 bases are shared with TRBD2. Trimming cost V 6 bases and J 5 bases; bases outside gene matches: 3. The CDR3 is 14 amino acids. The germline V gene encodes CDR1 LNHDA and CDR2 SQIVND (reference sequence). The CDR3 protein is CASSPSGGQNIQYF. CDR3 nucleotide sequence: TGTGCCAGTAGCCCTAGCGGGGGGCAAAACATTCAGTACTTC.

V usage is TRBV2 and J usage is TRBJ2-3; 16 positions match TRBD2. This CDR3 is built from 15 residues. V gave up 8 bases and J gave up 4 bases; unmatched junction bases: 3. Germline V gives CDR1 SNHLY, CDR2 FYNNEI. DNA for the CDR3: TGTGCCAGCGGGACTAGCGGGAGGGCCTCAGATACGCAGTATTTT. Its protein product is CASGTSGRASDTQYF. The full variable domain, completed using reference TRBV2 and TRBJ2-3, is EPEVTQTPSHQVTQMGQEVILRCVPISNHLYFYWYRQILGQKVEFLVSFYNNEISEKSEIFDDQFSVERPDGSNFTLKIRSTKLEDSAMYFCASGTSGRASDTQYFGPGTRLTVL.

This clone was observed many times. The rearrangement joins TRBV9 to TRBJ2-1; a weak D match, TRBD1 (6 bases). This CDR3 region has 12 residues. Germline-derived CDR1 and CDR2 are SGDLS and YYNGEE. The V gene lost 0 bases and the J gene lost 11 bases, with 9 bases spanning the gap. CDR3 in amino acids: CASSVGTAQQFF. The DNA of the CDR3 is TGTGCCAGCAGCGTAGGGACAGCCCAGCAGTTCTTC. Filled out from reference TRBV9 and TRBJ2-1, the complete variable domain reads DSGVTQTPKHLITATGQRVTLRCSPRSGDLSVYWYQQSLDQGLQFLIQYYNGEERAKGNILERFSAQQFPDLHSELNLSSLELGDSALYFCASSVGTAQQFFGPGTRLTVL.

V and J are TRBV4-1 and TRBJ2-7; D is ambiguous. CDR3 length: 12 residues. V was shortened by 3 bases and J by 6 bases, with 9 bases between the two germline ends. The germline gives CDR1 MGHRA, CDR2 YSYEKL. The CDR3 here is CASSQDNSEQYF. The CDR3 DNA follows: TGCGCCAGCAGCCAGGATAACAGCGAGCAGTACTTC.

V usage is TRBV7-9 and J usage is TRBJ2-1; unclear D gene. Trimming removed 5 bases at V and 9 bases at J, with 11 bases between. The CDR3 is 12 amino acids. From germline, CDR1 is SEHNR and CDR2 FQNEAQ (reference sequence). The CDR3 sequence is CASSLSVVEQFF. For the CDR3, the DNA is TGTGCCAGCAGCCTATCGGTCGTTGAGCAGTTCTTC.

The rearrangement uses TRBV6-2 or TRBV6-3 and TRBJ1-5; tentative D call: TRBD1 (5 bases). The germline V gene has CDR1 MNHEY and CDR2 SVGEGT. This CDR3 has 16 residues. V was cut by 4 bases and J by 5 bases, with 18 bases left in between. The CDR3 DNA follows: TGTGCCAGCAGTTCCCTCGGCAGGGTTGTTGATCAGCCCCAGCATTTT. This codes for CASSSLGRVVDQPQHF.

The CDR3 DNA sequence: TGTGCCAGCAGCTTAACAGCTTTCTATGGCTACACCTTC. It is translated as CASSLTAFYGYTF. This chain joins TRBV13 and TRBJ1-2, with D hard to call. Trimming cost V 2 bases and J 4 bases, with 8 bases left between them. The CDR3 spans 13 residues. CDR1 PRHDT and CDR2 FYEKMQ come from the germline V gene (reference sequence). Based on the CDR3 plus reference TRBV13 and TRBJ1-2, the full variable domain is AAGVIQSPRHLIKEKRETATLKCYPIPRHDTVYWYQQGPGQDPQFLISFYEKMQSDKGSIPDRFSAQQFSDYHSELNMSSLELGDSALYFCASSLTAFYGYTFGSGTRLTVV.

The chain links TRBV3-1 (or the pseudogene TRBV3-2) to TRBJ2-1; 8 nucleotides align to TRBD2. J was trimmed by 2 bases and V by 4 bases; bases with no gene match: 4. Germline-derived CDR1 and CDR2 are LGHDT and YNNKEL (reference sequence). CDR3 length: 15 amino acids. The CDR3 sequence: CASSPRGGAYNEQFF. In DNA form, the CDR3 reads TGTGCCAGCAGCCCACGGGGGGGCGCCTACAATGAGCAGTTCTTC.

The V gene is TRBV6-4, the J gene TRBJ2-7, with D possibly matching TRBD2 (5 bases). V shed 6 bases and J shed 4 bases, with 7 bases lying between them. CDR3 length: 11 amino acids. Germline CDR1 reads MRHNA; CDR2 reads SNTAGT. CDR3 sequence (DNA): TGTGCCAGCAGAGGAGGTTACGAGCAGTACTTC. Amino acids: CASRGGYEQYF.